A single sample gave rise to the 17 T cell receptor beta chains below, sequenced in a study of T cells after yellow fever vaccination. One entry per CDR3 protein results from TCRdb running MiXCR on the 5' RACE reads. The table shows some 670,000 distinct CDR3 sequences, with roughly 12% occurring only once. Specimen: PBMCs, collected on the day of the yellow fever booster vaccination. The origin of the receptors is a man aged 25 to 40 who received the YFV17D yellow fever vaccine.

This clonotype was counted only a few times. V and J are TRBV29-1 and TRBJ2-1, with D unclear. Germline loops: CDR1 SQVTM, CDR2 ANQGSEA. V dropped 1 base and J dropped 4 bases, with 14 bases sitting between them. The CDR3 has 15 amino acids. The chain's CDR3 is CSVEGRIPAYNEQFF. The CDR3 region has the DNA TGCAGCGTTGAAGGAAGGATTCCGGCGTACAATGAGCAGTTCTTC.

This clonotype was found a few times. The gene calls are TRBV18 and TRBJ2-6; D gene uncertain. Germline assignment: CDR1 KGHSH and CDR2 LQKENI. There are 15 residues in the CDR3. The V end lost 4 bases, the J end lost 0 bases, and 7 bases lay between the germline ends. CDR3 loop: CASSQARSGANVLTF. The CDR3 DNA reads TGTGCCAGCTCACAGGCTCGCTCTGGGGCCAACGTCCTGACTTTC.

The chain is built from TRBV9 and TRBJ2-3; D not certain. V was cut by 3 bases and J by 0 bases, with 11 bases left in between. Germline V gene sequence: CDR1 SGDLS, CDR2 YYNGEE. The CDR3 runs to 15 residues. The CDR3 coding sequence is TGTGCCAGCAGCGAACCACCCCACAGCACAGATACGCAGTATTTT. Protein product: CASSEPPHSTDTQYF. Filled out from reference TRBV9 and TRBJ2-3, the complete variable domain reads DSGVTQTPKHLITATGQRVTLRCSPRSGDLSVYWYQQSLDQGLQFLIQYYNGEERAKGNILERFSAQQFPDLHSELNLSSLELGDSALYFCASSEPPHSTDTQYFGPGTRLTVL.

CDR3 DNA sequence: TGTGCCAGCAGTAACAGGCGTAGCAATCAGCCCCAGCATTTT. The encoded protein is CASSNRRSNQPQHF. The chain has TRBV12-3 or TRBV12-4 and TRBJ1-5; TRBD1 is a possible D gene (5 bases). The CDR3 is made up of 14 amino acids. V gave up 5 bases and J gave up 0 bases, with 8 bases separating them.

The table lists this clonotype with a few counts. The chain combines TRBV12-3 or TRBV12-4 with TRBJ2-7; D is unclear. The V end was cut by 5 bases, the J end by 7 bases, with 15 bases between. The CDR3 extends over 13 amino acids. CDR3 coding DNA: TGTGCCAGCAGTCCCGACCCTAGTGGTGAGCAGTACTTC. Protein sequence: CASSPDPSGEQYF.

The chain links TRBV28 to TRBJ1-1, with a tentative D call TRBD1 (5 bases). Germline V CDR1 and CDR2: MDHEN, SYDVKM. Trimming stripped 4 bases from V and 1 base from J, with 13 bases between. There are 15 residues in the CDR3. In nucleotides, the CDR3 is TGTGCCAGCAGTTCGGCAGGGAAGGCGAACACTGAAGCTTTCTTT. As protein: CASSSAGKANTEAFF.

The CDR3 DNA reads as TGTGCCAGCAGCCAAGATAAGCTAGCGCCGAATGAGCAGTTCTTC. Translated, it gives CASSQDKLAPNEQFF. The chain recombines TRBV3-1 with TRBJ2-1; weak D call: TRBD2 (6 bases). The CDR3 length is 15 residues. Germline V gene lookup returns CDR1 LGHDT and CDR2 YNNKEL (reference sequence). Trimming removed 0 bases from V and 7 bases from J, with 13 bases in between.

Only a few counts were recorded for this clonotype. The chain joins TRBV7-3 to TRBJ2-7; 8 bases match TRBD1. Per the germline V gene, CDR1 is SGHTA and CDR2 is FQGTGA. There are 15 residues in the CDR3. J was trimmed by 8 bases and V by 5 bases; bases with no gene match: 14. The CDR3 spells CASSRTTGTGSQQYF. In DNA, the CDR3 is TGTGCCAGCAGCCGAACCACCGGGACAGGTTCCCAGCAGTACTTC.

The chain uses TRBV7-2 and TRBJ2-1, with TRBD2 identical over 8 bases. The V segment lost 2 bases and the J segment 4 bases; nucleotides outside the gene matches: 7. The CDR3 is made up of 16 amino acids. Germline V lookup: CDR1 SGHTA, CDR2 FQGNSA. CDR3 sequence (DNA): TGTGCCAGCAGCTTATCGGGGCGGGAGGCGTACAATGAGCAGTTCTTC. It yields the protein CASSLSGREAYNEQFF.

This clonotype was seen only a few times. DNA of the CDR3: TGTGCCACCAGCGCAGGGCTTCCGGGAGAGCAGTACTTC. It encodes CATSAGLPGEQYF. This chain joins TRBV15 and TRBJ2-7; D tentatively reads TRBD1 or TRBD2 (5 bases each). Germline V CDR1 and CDR2: LNHNV, YYDKDF (reference sequence). Trimming took off 5 bases at V and 7 bases at J, with 15 bases between the two ends. The CDR3 sequence is 13 residues long. The full variable domain, rest sourced from reference TRBV15 and TRBJ2-7, is DAMVIQNPRYQVTQFGKPVTLSCSQTLNHNVMYWYQQKSSQAPKLLFHYYDKDFNNEADTPDNFQSRRPNTSFCFLDIRSPGLGDTAMYLCATSAGLPGEQYFGPGTRLTVT.

This clonotype has more than one count but fewer than ten. The rearrangement uses TRBV12-3 or TRBV12-4 and TRBJ1-5; the D is unclear. There are 17 residues in the CDR3. V lost 3 bases and J lost 4, with 19 bases in between. CDR3 protein: CASSFSLMTSRNQPQHF. CDR3 nucleotide sequence: TGTGCCAGCAGTTTCTCCTTAATGACATCGCGGAATCAGCCCCAGCATTTT.

This clonotype was recorded many times. The chain carries TRBV7-9 and TRBJ2-3, with 7 positions matching TRBD2. The V gene end was trimmed by 4 bases and the J gene end by 8 bases; junction bases not matched to a gene: 12. CDR3 length equals 15 residues. CDR1 and CDR2 from the germline V gene are SEHNR and FQNEAQ (reference sequence). The CDR3 DNA is TGTGCCAGCAGCTCCGCCCCCAGCGGGATCGGTACGCAGTATTTT. Translated, it gives CASSSAPSGIGTQYF.

This clonotype was detected a few times. The chain carries TRBV3-1 and TRBJ2-2; D gene unclear. Trimming removed 0 bases at V and 0 bases at J, with 11 bases between. The germline V gene has CDR1 LGHDT and CDR2 YNNKEL (reference sequence). This CDR3 has 17 amino acids. In DNA form, the CDR3 reads TGTGCCAGCAGCCAAGACCGGGTTCCAACGAACACCGGGGAGCTGTTTTTT. Encoded protein: CASSQDRVPTNTGELFF. The variable domain in full, completed from reference TRBV3-1 and TRBJ2-2, reads DTAVSQTPKYLVTQMGNDKSIKCEQNLGHDTMYWYKQDSKKFLKIMFSYNNKELIINETVPNRFSPKSPDKAHLNLHINSLELGDSAVYFCASSQDRVPTNTGELFFGEGSRLTVL.

The chain is built from TRBV4-1 and TRBJ2-1; 7 nucleotides agree with TRBD2. After removal of 0 bases from V and 11 bases from J, the junction contained 13 bases not matched to a gene. This CDR3 contains 16 residues. Looked up from germline, CDR1 is MGHRA and CDR2 is YSYEKL. CDR3 sequence reads: CASSQDIGLVVPKQFF. The DNA of the CDR3 is TGCGCCAGCAGCCAAGATATCGGACTAGTAGTACCGAAGCAGTTCTTC.

The chain carries TRBV18 and TRBJ2-5, with D possibly being TRBD1 (6 bases). CDR1 is KGHSH and CDR2 is LQKENI in the germline V gene. There are 15 residues in the CDR3. Deletions cut 5 bases from V and 5 bases from J, with 18 bases between. The CDR3 region is CASSGLKGVEETQYF. The CDR3 bases are TGTGCCAGCTCAGGATTGAAGGGGGTCGAGGAGACCCAGTACTTC.

This clonotype was seen only a few times. The chain links TRBV15 to TRBJ2-2, with 10 bases matching TRBD2. V was pared by 1 base and J by 3 bases, with 2 bases of the junction left unmatched. Germline V lookup: CDR1 LNHNV, CDR2 YYDKDF (reference sequence). This CDR3 comprises 16 residues. CDR3 sequence (DNA): TGTGCCACCAGCAGAGCTAGCGGGAGTTACACCGGGGAGCTGTTTTTT. Its protein product is CATSRASGSYTGELFF.

This clonotype has only a few counts. V gene TRBV20-1 combines with J gene TRBJ2-1; 12 bases agree with TRBD2. After removal of 2 bases from V and 5 bases from J, the junction contained 4 bases not matched to a gene. This CDR3 contains 15 residues. Germline V gene sequence: CDR1 DFQATT, CDR2 SNEGSKA (reference sequence). CDR3 DNA: TGCAGTGCTAGAAAAGGACTAGCGGGAAACAATGAGCAGTTCTTC. Amino acids: CSARKGLAGNNEQFF.